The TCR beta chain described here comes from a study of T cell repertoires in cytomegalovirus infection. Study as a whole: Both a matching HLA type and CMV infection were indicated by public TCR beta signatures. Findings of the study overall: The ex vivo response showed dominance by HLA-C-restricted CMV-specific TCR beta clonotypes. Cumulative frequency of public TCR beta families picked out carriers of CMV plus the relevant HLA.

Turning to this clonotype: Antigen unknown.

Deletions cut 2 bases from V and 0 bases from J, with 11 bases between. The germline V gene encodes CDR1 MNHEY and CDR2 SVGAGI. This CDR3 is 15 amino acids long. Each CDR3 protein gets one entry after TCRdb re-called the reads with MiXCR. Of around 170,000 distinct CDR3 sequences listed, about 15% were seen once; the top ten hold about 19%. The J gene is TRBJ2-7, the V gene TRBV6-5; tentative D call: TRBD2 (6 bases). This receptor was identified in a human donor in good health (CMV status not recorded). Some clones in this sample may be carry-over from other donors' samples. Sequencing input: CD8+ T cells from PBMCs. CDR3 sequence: CASSYEVGSSYEQYF. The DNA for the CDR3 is TGTGCCAGCAGTTACGAAGTCGGGAGCTCCTACGAGCAGTACTTC.